This TCR beta chain was obtained from a study of cytomegalovirus exposure and HLA in healthy donors. PCR amplification relied on 60 Vbeta primers (plus 13 Jbeta primers). Sequenced by immunoSEQ multiplex PCR; TCRdb stores in-frame clones only, minus some. The table has 100,000 to 150,000 clones, roughly 82% seen once. This receptor was obtained from a male donor in good health and CMV-seropositive. Sequencing was performed on PBMCs.

The CDR3 DNA reads as TGTGCCAGCAGCAAAGTAGGTCGGGGTGGCGGAGCTTTCTTT. It is translated as CASSKVGRGGGAFF. The chain employs TRBV21-1 and TRBJ1-1. TRBV21-1 is a listed pseudogene. This CDR3 spans 14 amino acids.